This is a list of T cell receptor beta chains from one sample in a study of spatial heterogeneity in lung cancer. TCRdb ran MiXCR on the 5' RACE reads and lists one entry per CDR3 protein. The data contain tens of thousands of distinct CDR3 sequences, roughly 6% of them singletons. This sample comprised PBMCs, obtained at surgery. Receptors originate from a male donor with early-stage non-small cell lung cancer. CDR3s include the opening cysteine and the closing phenylalanine or tryptophan. Each record gives: V gene, J gene, clone size, D gene, CDR3 protein, CDR3 DNA. A D gene is named only where the DNA matches it firmly. Part of the rows lack a size; the others show once, few, many or a class for expanded clones.

TRBV7-7	TRBJ2-5	.	TRBD1	CASSLKDRVETQYF	TGTGCTAGCAGCTTAAAGGACAGGGTAGAGACCCAGTACTTC
TRBV4-1	TRBJ2-7	many	.	CASSQDLVLLSYEQYF	TGCGCCAGCAGCCAAGATCTGGTCCTACTCTCCTACGAGCAGTACTTC
TRBV19	TRBJ2-3	.	.	CASSIPGTDTQYF	TGTGCCAGTAGTATACCTGGTACAGATACGCAGTATTTT
TRBV5-4	TRBJ1-5	many	.	CASRPTRVPAPQPQHF	TGTGCCAGCAGACCGACCCGGGTTCCAGCCCCGCAGCCCCAGCATTTT
TRBV4-1	TRBJ2-3	many	TRBD2	CASGKGQRGAGDTQYF	TGCGCCAGCGGAAAAGGGCAGCGGGGGGCCGGAGATACGCAGTATTTT
TRBV5-1	TRBJ2-3	many	.	CASSLLLSTDTQYF	TGCGCCAGCAGCTTACTCCTTAGCACAGATACGCAGTATTTT
TRBV20-1	TRBJ2-7	few	.	CSARVEGVGIEQYF	TGCAGTGCTAGAGTGGAGGGGGTTGGAATTGAGCAGTACTTC
TRBV5-1	TRBJ1-2	few	.	CASSGTTSLPGGYTF	TGCGCCAGCAGCGGAACGACCTCCTTACCTGGAGGCTACACCTTC
TRBV9	TRBJ1-6	many	.	CASSVATADSYSPLHF	TGTGCCAGCAGCGTAGCTACAGCAGACAGCTATTCACCCCTCCACTTT
TRBV2	TRBJ2-3	many	TRBD1	CASSDSGQYTDTQYF	TGTGCCAGCAGTGATTCGGGACAGTACACAGATACGCAGTATTTT
TRBV2	TRBJ1-5	many	.	CASASGGTANQPQHF	TGTGCCAGCGCATCCGGGGGAACAGCTAATCAGCCCCAGCATTTT
TRBV3-1	TRBJ2-6	many	.	CASSQQSPGANVLTF	TGTGCCAGCAGCCAACAGTCCCCTGGGGCCAACGTCCTGACTTTC
TRBV27	TRBJ1-1	many	.	CASSSLGGYTEAFF	TGTGCCAGCAGCAGTTTAGGAGGTTATACTGAAGCTTTCTTT
TRBV3-1	TRBJ2-3	many	.	CASSQGGLFPADTQYF	TGTGCCAGCAGCCAAGGCGGGCTTTTCCCCGCAGATACGCAGTATTTT
TRBV28	TRBJ2-5	many	.	CASTVTTQGPRGPQYF	TGTGCCAGCACCGTAACCACACAGGGCCCACGGGGGCCCCAGTACTTC
TRBV20-1	TRBJ2-5	.	.	CSARDSAVETQYF	TGCAGTGCTAGAGATTCGGCGGTGGAGACCCAGTACTTC
TRBV4-3	TRBJ2-7	.	TRBD1	CASSQEGTGVDEQYF	TGCGCCAGCAGCCAAGAGGGGACAGGGGTTGACGAGCAGTACTTC
TRBV20-1	TRBJ2-1	many	TRBD2	CSARVLGTSGNEQFF	TGCAGTGCTAGAGTCCTGGGGACTAGCGGCAATGAGCAGTTCTTC
TRBV6-2/TRBV6-3	TRBJ1-2	many	TRBD1	CASSYQMTGRNGYTF	TGTGCCAGCAGCTACCAAATGACAGGGAGGAATGGCTACACCTTC
TRBV20-1	TRBJ2-3	medium-sized	.	CSAAGASAHTDTQYF	TGCAGTGCCGCGGGGGCCAGCGCCCACACAGATACGCAGTATTTT
TRBV14	TRBJ1-2	.	TRBD1	CASSQLQGRNFNYGYTF	TGTGCCAGCAGCCAGCTACAGGGGAGGAACTTCAACTATGGCTACACCTTC
TRBV4-2	TRBJ2-3	.	.	CASSQEDPSALVRSTDTQYF	TGTGCCAGCAGCCAAGAGGACCCCTCTGCACTAGTAAGGAGCACAGATACGCAGTATTTT
TRBV25-1	TRBJ2-7	many	TRBD1	CASSADRDPYEQYF	TGTGCCAGCAGTGCGGACAGGGACCCCTACGAGCAGTACTTC
TRBV7-9	TRBJ2-5	few	.	CASSPWDARTGTQYF	TGTGCCAGCAGCCCATGGGACGCCCGAACGGGGACCCAGTACTTC
TRBV20-1	TRBJ2-3	many	.	CSASSSKRGTDTQYF	TGCAGTGCTAGTTCGTCTAAGCGGGGCACAGATACGCAGTATTTT
TRBV3-1	TRBJ2-2	many	.	CASSHLRPTNTGELFF	TGTGCCAGCAGCCATCTACGGCCCACCAACACCGGGGAGCTGTTTTTT
TRBV12-3/TRBV12-4	TRBJ2-3	many	TRBD2	CASRPWRGVTDTQYF	TGTGCCAGCAGACCCTGGCGGGGGGTCACAGATACGCAGTATTTT
TRBV6-1	TRBJ2-5	many	TRBD1	CASRRTGQGAQYF	TGTGCCAGCAGGAGGACAGGGCAGGGGGCCCAGTACTTC
TRBV5-1	TRBJ1-1	many	.	CASSLDTWDTEAFF	TGCGCCAGCAGCTTGGATACCTGGGACACTGAAGCTTTCTTT
TRBV19	TRBJ2-2	.	.	CASSIIWAGDHTGELFF	TGTGCCAGTAGTATTATCTGGGCAGGGGATCACACCGGGGAGCTGTTTTTT
TRBV28	TRBJ1-2	many	.	CAIDPRRGGYTF	TGTGCCATCGATCCGCGCAGGGGTGGCTACACCTTC
TRBV29-1	TRBJ1-1	many	.	CSVRTFSNTEAFF	TGCAGCGTTCGGACATTTTCGAACACTGAAGCTTTCTTT
TRBV11-2	TRBJ2-3	many	.	CASSLFGSTGYGTDTQYF	TGTGCCAGCAGCTTGTTTGGGAGCACAGGGTATGGCACAGATACGCAGTATTTT
TRBV12-3/TRBV12-4	TRBJ2-1	many	.	CASSLGTSNEQFF	TGTGCCAGCAGCCTAGGGACGAGCAATGAGCAGTTCTTC
TRBV20-1	TRBJ1-4	many	.	CSAGHRSTNEKLFF	TGCAGTGCTGGCCACAGGTCAACTAATGAAAAACTGTTTTTT